The 6 T cell receptor beta chains listed next were all sequenced from one sample in a study of Graves' ophthalmopathy and Graves' hyperthyroidism. RNA transcripts served as template for amplifying TCR beta CDR3 sequences. An opening RT-PCR round employed HTBI primers and preceded a second-round multiplex PCR. One entry per CDR3 protein, called by TCRdb with MiXCR from the multiplex PCR reads. The table includes under 250,000 distinct CDR3 sequences, under 30% detected once. Sequencing used peripheral blood. These TCRs come from a man over 45 with Graves' ophthalmopathy.

This clonotype has a count of ten or more. The V and J genes are TRBV9 and TRBJ1-1, with D maybe TRBD1 (5 bases). The CDR3 runs 15 residues. The V end was cut by 0 bases, the J end by 6 bases, with 15 bases between. The germline V gene encodes CDR1 SGDLS and CDR2 YYNGEE. CDR3 sequence: CASSVVDRRGPEAFF. In DNA, the CDR3 is TGTGCCAGCAGCGTAGTTGATCGAAGGGGCCCTGAAGCTTTCTTT.

This rearrangement joins TRBV4-1 to TRBJ1-5; D not certain. The CDR3 spans 13 residues. V lost 5 bases, J lost 9 bases, and 14 bases lay in between. Per the germline V gene, CDR1 is MGHRA and CDR2 is YSYEKL. The CDR3 here is CASSGLPGSPQHF. DNA of the CDR3: TGCGCCAGCAGCGGCCTCCCTGGGTCGCCCCAGCATTTT.

This rearrangement joins TRBV28 to TRBJ1-6; D call uncertain. The CDR3 has 14 residues. Deletions cut 6 bases from V and 10 bases from J, with 16 bases between. From germline, CDR1 is MDHEN and CDR2 SYDVKM. DNA of the CDR3: TGTGCCAGCAGGCCTAAAATCGGTGGGTCACCCCTCCACTTT. Amino acids: CASRPKIGGSPLHF.

This clonotype was seen repeatedly, ten times or more. The chain links TRBV7-9 to TRBJ1-1, with a tentative D call TRBD1 (5 bases). The CDR3 has 12 residues. Deletions cut 5 bases from V and 6 bases from J, with 10 bases between. The V gene's germline CDR1 is SEHNR and CDR2 FQNEAQ (reference sequence). The DNA for the CDR3 is TGTGCCAGCAGCGCACCGGGACCTGAAGCTTTCTTT. This sequence encodes CASSAPGPEAFF.

In this sample, this clonotype turned up many times. The chain uses TRBV9 and TRBJ1-1; 8 bases are a match to TRBD1. Per the germline V gene, CDR1 is SGDLS and CDR2 is YYNGEE. V shed 4 bases and J 5 bases; nucleotides not matched to a gene: 7. CDR3 length: 14 amino acids. In DNA, the CDR3 is TGTGCCAGCAGCCCTCACAGGGGGAGGACTGAAGCTTTCTTT. Amino acid sequence: CASSPHRGRTEAFF. The whole variable domain, remainder taken from reference TRBV9 and TRBJ1-1, is DSGVTQTPKHLITATGQRVTLRCSPRSGDLSVYWYQQSLDQGLQFLIQYYNGEERAKGNILERFSAQQFPDLHSELNLSSLELGDSALYFCASSPHRGRTEAFFGQGTRLTVV.

This clonotype came up once. V usage is TRBV12-3 or TRBV12-4 and J usage is TRBJ1-3; TRBD1 might be the D (6 bases). V lost 8 bases, J lost 4 bases, and 21 bases lay in between. CDR3 length: 16 amino acids. The CDR3, as DNA: TGTGCCAGCGATACACGGGACACTTCTAGAGGAAACACCATATATTTT. It is translated as CASDTRDTSRGNTIYF.